This is a list of T cell receptor beta chains from one sample in a study of blood T cells in healthy people across ages. Each CDR3 protein gets one entry after TCRdb re-called the 5' RACE reads with MiXCR. Here the sample spans about 1.4 million distinct CDR3 sequences, 55% to 75% being singletons. The sample consisted of blood. The receptors derive from a man aged 18 to 29 in good health. CDR3s include the opening cysteine and the closing phenylalanine or tryptophan. A D gene is named only where the DNA matches it firmly. A row's size may be missing; if present it is once, few, many or a size class.

.	few	TRBV5-1	12	TRBJ1-1	TGCGCCAGCATGGGGGTTAACACTGAAGCTTTCTTT	CASMGVNTEAFF
.	few	TRBV3-1	15	TRBJ2-5	TGTGCCAGCAGCCCGCGACAGCTCTTCTCAGAGACCCAGTACTTC	CASSPRQLFSETQYF
.	.	TRBV7-2	15	TRBJ2-7	TGTGCCAGCAGCAACCCCCGGGACGGACTCTACGAGCAGTACTTC	CASSNPRDGLYEQYF
.	.	TRBV4-1	14	TRBJ2-7	TGCGCCAGCAGCCAAGGCTTCTCGACCCTCGAGCAGTACTTC	CASSQGFSTLEQYF
TRBD1	.	TRBV7-8	19	TRBJ2-1	TGTGCCAGCAGCTTACCGAGATTATCAACGGGACAGGGGGTCAATGAGCAGTTCTTC	CASSLPRLSTGQGVNEQFF
TRBD1	.	TRBV2	16	TRBJ2-7	TGTGCCAGCAGTGACCTCGGAAGTGGACAGGGGGACGAGCAGTACTTC	CASSDLGSGQGDEQYF
.	.	TRBV20-1	13	TRBJ2-5	TGCAGTGCTAGAGATAGGGCTAGCAGGACCCAGTACTTC	CSARDRASRTQYF
.	.	TRBV10-2	14	TRBJ2-7	TGCGCCAGCAGTCTCCGACCAGGTAACTACGAGCAGTACTTC	CASSLRPGNYEQYF
.	.	TRBV10-3	13	TRBJ1-1	TGTGCCACCATACCACAGGGAAACACTGAAGCTTTCTTT	CATIPQGNTEAFF
.	few	TRBV9	17	TRBJ2-1	TGTGCCAGCAGCGTATTTGCCGGGGCAGGAGATTACAATGAGCAGTTCTTC	CASSVFAGAGDYNEQFF